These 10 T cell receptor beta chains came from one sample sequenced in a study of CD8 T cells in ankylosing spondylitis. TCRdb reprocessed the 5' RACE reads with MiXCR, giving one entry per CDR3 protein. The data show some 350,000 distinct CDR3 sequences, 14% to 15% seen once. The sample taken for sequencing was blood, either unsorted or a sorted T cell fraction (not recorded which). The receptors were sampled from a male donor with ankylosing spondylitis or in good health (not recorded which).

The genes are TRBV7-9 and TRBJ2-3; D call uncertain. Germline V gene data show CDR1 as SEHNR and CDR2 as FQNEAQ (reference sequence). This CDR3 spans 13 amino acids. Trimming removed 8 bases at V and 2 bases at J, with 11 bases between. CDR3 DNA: TGTGCCAGCGGCCCCAGGCACACAGATACGCAGTATTTT. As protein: CASGPRHTDTQYF. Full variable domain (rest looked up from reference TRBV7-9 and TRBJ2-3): DTGVSQNPRHKITKRGQNVTFRCDPISEHNRLYWYRQTLGQGPEFLTYFQNEAQLEKSRLLSDRFSAERPKGSFSTLEIQRTEQGDSAMYLCASGPRHTDTQYFGPGTRLTVL.

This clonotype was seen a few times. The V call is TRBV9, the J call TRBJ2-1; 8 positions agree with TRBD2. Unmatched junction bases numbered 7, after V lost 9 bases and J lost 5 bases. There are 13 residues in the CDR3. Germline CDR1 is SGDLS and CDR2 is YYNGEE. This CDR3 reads CANSSGSHNEQFF. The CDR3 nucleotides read TGTGCCAACTCGAGCGGGAGCCACAATGAGCAGTTCTTC.

DNA for the CDR3: TGTGCCAGCAGTACAGGGTACCACGAGCAGTACTTC. Its protein is CASSTGYHEQYF. V usage is TRBV6-5 and J usage is TRBJ2-7, with D possibly TRBD1 on 6 matching bases. V was clipped by 5 bases and J by 5 bases, with 10 bases between them. CDR3 size: 12 residues. CDR1 MNHEY and CDR2 SVGAGI come from the germline V gene.

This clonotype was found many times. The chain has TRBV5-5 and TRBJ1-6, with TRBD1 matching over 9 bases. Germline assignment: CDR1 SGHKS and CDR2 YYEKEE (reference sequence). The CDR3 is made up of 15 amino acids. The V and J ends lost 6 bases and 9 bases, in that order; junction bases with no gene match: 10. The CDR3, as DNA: TGTGCCAGCAACCTTCTCGGGACAGGGCTTTCACCCCTCCACTTT. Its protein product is CASNLLGTGLSPLHF.

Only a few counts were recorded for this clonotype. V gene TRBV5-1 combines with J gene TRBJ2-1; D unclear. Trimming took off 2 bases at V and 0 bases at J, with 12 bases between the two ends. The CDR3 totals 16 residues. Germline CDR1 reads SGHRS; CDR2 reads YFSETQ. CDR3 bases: TGCGCCAGCAGCTTCCAGGCATCGAGCTCCTACAATGAGCAGTTCTTC. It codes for CASSFQASSSYNEQFF. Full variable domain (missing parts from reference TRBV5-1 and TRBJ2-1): KAGVTQTPRYLIKTRGQQVTLSCSPISGHRSVSWYQQTPGQGLQFLFEYFSETQRNKGNFPGRFSGRQFSNSRSEMNVSTLELGDSALYLCASSFQASSSYNEQFFGPGTRLTVL.

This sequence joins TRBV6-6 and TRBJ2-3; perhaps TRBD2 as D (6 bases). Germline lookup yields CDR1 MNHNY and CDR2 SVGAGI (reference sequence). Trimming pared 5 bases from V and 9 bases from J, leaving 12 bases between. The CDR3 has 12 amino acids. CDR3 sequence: CASSPGGMTQYF. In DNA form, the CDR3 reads TGTGCCAGCAGTCCCGGAGGGATGACGCAGTATTTT.

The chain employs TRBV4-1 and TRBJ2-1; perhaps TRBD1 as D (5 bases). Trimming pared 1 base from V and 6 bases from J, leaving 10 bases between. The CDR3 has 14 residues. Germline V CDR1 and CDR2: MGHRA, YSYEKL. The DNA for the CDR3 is TGCGCCAGCAGCCAAGTGAAGGGGTTCAATGAGCAGTTCTTC. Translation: CASSQVKGFNEQFF.

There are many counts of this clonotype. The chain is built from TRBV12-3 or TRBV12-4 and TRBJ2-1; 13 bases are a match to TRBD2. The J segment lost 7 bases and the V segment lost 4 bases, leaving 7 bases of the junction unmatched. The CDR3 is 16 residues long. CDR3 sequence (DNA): TGTGCCAGCAGTTCCGGACTAGCGGGAGAGGGTAATGAGCAGTTCTTC. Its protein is CASSSGLAGEGNEQFF.

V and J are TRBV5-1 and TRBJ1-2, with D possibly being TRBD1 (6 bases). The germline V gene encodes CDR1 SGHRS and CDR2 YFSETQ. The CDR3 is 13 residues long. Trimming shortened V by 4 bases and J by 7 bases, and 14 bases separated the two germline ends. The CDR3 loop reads CASSPGDRSGYTF. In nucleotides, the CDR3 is TGCGCCAGCAGCCCAGGGGACCGGAGTGGCTACACCTTC.

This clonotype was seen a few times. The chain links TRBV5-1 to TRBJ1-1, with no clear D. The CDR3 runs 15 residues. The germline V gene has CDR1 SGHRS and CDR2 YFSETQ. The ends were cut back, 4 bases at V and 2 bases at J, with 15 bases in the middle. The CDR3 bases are TGCGCCAGCAGCGCAGCGGGCAGATCAAACACTGAAGCTTTCTTT. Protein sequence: CASSAAGRSNTEAFF.